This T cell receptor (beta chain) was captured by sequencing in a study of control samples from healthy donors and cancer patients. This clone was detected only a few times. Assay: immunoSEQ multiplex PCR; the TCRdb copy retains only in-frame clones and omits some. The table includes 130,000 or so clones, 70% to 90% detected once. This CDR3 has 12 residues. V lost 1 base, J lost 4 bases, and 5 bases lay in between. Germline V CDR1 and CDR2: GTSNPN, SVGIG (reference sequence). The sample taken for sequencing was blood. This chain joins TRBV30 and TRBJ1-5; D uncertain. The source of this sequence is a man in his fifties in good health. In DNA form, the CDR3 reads TGTGCCTGGAGTGAACAGAATCAGCCCCAGCATTTT. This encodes CAWSEQNQPQHF.